Reported below is one T cell receptor beta chain. TCRdb passed the RACE reads through MiXCR, listing each CDR3 protein once. The sample lists 350,000 to 450,000 distinct CDR3 sequences, roughly 4.6% seen once, with 2.5% to 3% in the top ten. Trimming left V 2 bases short and J 1 base short, with 6 bases between. Germline V lookup: CDR1 DFQATT, CDR2 SNEGSKA (reference sequence). The CDR3 extends over 13 amino acids. The data stem from a study of human T cells and chemical hapten exposure. Study-wide context: Diphenylcyclopropenone, dosed weekly to the scalp, was given to patients throughout the roughly 23-week study.

Specified time point: pre-sensitization, week 0. This sample's treatment: therapeutic diphenylcyclopropenone sensitization with weekly scalp DPC. The gene calls are TRBV20-1 and TRBJ1-5, with D unclear. The TCR sequence derives from a woman aged 45-65 years with alopecia areata. Some clones in this sample may be carry-over from other donors' samples. The sample was whole blood, taken in connection with sensitization to the hapten diphenylcyclopropenone (DPC). CDR3 region: CSARPPSNQPQHF. CDR3 sequence (DNA): TGCAGTGCTAGACCGCCGAGCAATCAGCCCCAGCATTTT.